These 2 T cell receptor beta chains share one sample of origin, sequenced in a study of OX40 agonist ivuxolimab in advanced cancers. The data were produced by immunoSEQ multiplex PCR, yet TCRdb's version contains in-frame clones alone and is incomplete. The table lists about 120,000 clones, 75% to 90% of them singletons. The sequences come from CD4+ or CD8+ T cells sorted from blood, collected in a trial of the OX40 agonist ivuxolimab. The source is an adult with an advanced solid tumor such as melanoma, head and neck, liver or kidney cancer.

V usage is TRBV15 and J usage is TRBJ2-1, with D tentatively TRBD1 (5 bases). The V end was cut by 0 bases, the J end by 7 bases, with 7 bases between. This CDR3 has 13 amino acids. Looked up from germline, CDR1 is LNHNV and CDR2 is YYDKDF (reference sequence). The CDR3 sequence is CATSRDPGNEQFF. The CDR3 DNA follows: TGTGCCACCAGCAGAGATCCAGGGAATGAGCAGTTCTTC.

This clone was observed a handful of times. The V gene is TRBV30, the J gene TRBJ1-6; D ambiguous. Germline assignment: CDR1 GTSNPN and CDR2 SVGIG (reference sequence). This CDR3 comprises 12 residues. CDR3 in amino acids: CAKRRGNSPLHF. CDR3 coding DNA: TGTGCGAAGAGGCGCGGTAATTCACCCCTCCACTTT.